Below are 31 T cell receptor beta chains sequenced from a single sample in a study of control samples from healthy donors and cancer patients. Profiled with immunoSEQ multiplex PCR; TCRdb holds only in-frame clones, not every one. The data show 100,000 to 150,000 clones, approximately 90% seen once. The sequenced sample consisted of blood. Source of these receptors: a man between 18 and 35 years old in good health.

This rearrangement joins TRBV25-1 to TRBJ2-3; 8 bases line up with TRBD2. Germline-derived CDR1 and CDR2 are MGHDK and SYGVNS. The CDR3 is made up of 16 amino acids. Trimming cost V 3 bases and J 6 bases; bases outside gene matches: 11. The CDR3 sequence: CASSDRREDLTDTQYF. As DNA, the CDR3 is TGTGCCAGCAGTGATAGGCGGGAGGACCTGACGGATACGCAGTATTTT.

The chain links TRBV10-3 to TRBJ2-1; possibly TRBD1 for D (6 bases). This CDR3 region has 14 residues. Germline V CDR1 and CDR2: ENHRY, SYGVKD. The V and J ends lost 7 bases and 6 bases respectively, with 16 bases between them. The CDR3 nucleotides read TGTGCCATCATGGCAGTGGCAGGGGCCAATGAGCAGTTCTTC. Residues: CAIMAVAGANEQFF.

CDR3 DNA sequence: TGTGCCAGCAGCAGAGGGCTAGCGGGGAGTTCTAGCACAGATACGCAGTATTTT. It is translated as CASSRGLAGSSSTDTQYF. The gene calls are TRBV7-6 and TRBJ2-3, with 9 bases matching TRBD2. This CDR3 is 18 amino acids long. CDR1 is SGHVS and CDR2 is FNYEAQ in the germline V gene. The junction had 12 bases not matched to a gene; V was cut back by 5 bases and J by 0 bases. The full variable domain, rest sourced from reference TRBV7-6 and TRBJ2-3, is GAGVSQSPRYKVTKRGQDVALRCDPISGHVSLYWYRQALGQGPEFLTYFNYEAQQDKSGLPNDRFSAERPEGSISTLTIQRTEQRDSAMYRCASSRGLAGSSSTDTQYFGPGTRLTVL.

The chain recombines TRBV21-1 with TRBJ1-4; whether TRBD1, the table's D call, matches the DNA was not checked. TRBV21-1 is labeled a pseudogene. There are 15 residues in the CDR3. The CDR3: CASSSGGPTNEKLFF. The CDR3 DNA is TGTGCCAGCAGTTCAGGGGGCCCGACTAATGAAAAACTGTTTTTT.

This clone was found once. In DNA form, the CDR3 reads TGTGCCAGCAGCCACGTCAGGAACACTGAAGCTTTCTTT. It codes for CASSHVRNTEAFF. The V and J genes are TRBV14 and TRBJ1-1; D is uncertain. The CDR3 sequence is 13 residues long. V was clipped by 3 bases and J by 1 base, with 6 bases between them. Germline assignment: CDR1 SGHDN and CDR2 FVKESK.

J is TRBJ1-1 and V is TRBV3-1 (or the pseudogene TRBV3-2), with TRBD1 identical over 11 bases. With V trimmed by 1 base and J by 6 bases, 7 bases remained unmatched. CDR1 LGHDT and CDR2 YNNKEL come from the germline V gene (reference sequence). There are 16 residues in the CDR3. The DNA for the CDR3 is TGTGCCAGCAGCCAAGCGGGACAGGGGGTGACGGCTGAAGCTTTCTTT. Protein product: CASSQAGQGVTAEAFF.

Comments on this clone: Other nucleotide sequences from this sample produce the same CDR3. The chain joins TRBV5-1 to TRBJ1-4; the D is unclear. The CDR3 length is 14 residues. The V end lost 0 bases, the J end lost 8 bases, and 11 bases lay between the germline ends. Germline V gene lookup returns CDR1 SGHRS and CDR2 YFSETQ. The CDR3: CASSLAGGREKLFF. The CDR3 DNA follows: TGCGCCAGCAGCTTGGCGGGAGGGAGAGAAAAACTGTTTTTT.

The CDR3 loop is CASSHFWGQDNTGELFF. The CDR3 DNA follows: TGCGCCAGCAGCCATTTCTGGGGACAGGATAACACCGGGGAGCTGTTTTTT. The J gene is TRBJ2-2, the V gene TRBV4-3; 8 bases line up with TRBD1. CDR1 is LGHNA, CDR2 YSLEER, per germline. The CDR3 runs to 17 residues. The J segment lost 2 bases and the V segment lost 3 bases, leaving 8 bases of the junction unmatched.

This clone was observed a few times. The CDR3 spells CSPYIRGLGSEKLFF. CDR3 DNA sequence: TGCAGCCCCTATATCAGGGGCCTCGGGTCTGAAAAACTGTTTTTT. The J gene is TRBJ1-4, the V gene TRBV29-1; TRBD1 might be the D (6 bases). In germline, CDR1 is SQVTM, CDR2 ANQGSEA. V lost 8 bases, J lost 7 bases, and 23 bases lay in between. The length of the CDR3 is 15 residues.

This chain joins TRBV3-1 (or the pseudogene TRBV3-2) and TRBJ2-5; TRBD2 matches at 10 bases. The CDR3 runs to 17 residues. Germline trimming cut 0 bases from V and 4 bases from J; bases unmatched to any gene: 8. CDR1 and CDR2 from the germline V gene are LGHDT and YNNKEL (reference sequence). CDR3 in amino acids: CASSQDGLAGVGETQYF. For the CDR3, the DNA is TGTGCCAGCAGCCAAGACGGGCTAGCGGGAGTTGGAGAGACCCAGTACTTC.

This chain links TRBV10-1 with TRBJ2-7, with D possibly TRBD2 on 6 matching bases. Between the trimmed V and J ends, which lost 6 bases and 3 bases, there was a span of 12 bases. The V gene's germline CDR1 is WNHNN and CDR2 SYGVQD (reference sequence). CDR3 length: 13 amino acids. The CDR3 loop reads CASSPGGLYEQYF. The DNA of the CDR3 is TGCGCCAGCAGCCCCGGAGGGCTCTACGAGCAGTACTTC.

CDR3 DNA sequence: TGTGCCAGCAGTATAAACACTGAAGCTTTCTTT. It specifies CASSINTEAFF. V gene TRBV12-3 or TRBV12-4 combines with J gene TRBJ1-1; D is uncertain. This CDR3 has 11 residues. Trimming removed 5 bases at V and 2 bases at J, with 3 bases between.

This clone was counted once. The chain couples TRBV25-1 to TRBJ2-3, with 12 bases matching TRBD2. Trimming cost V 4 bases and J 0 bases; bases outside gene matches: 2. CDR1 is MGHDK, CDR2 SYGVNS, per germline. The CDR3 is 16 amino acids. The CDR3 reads CASSGGTSGSTDTQYF. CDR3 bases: TGTGCCAGCAGTGGGGGGACTAGCGGGAGCACAGATACGCAGTATTTT.

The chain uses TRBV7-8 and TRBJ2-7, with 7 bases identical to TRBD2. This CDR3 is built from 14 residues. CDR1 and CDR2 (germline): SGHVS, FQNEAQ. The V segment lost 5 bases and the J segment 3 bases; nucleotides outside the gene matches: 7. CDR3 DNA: TGTGCCAGCAGCCTTCTAGGGGAGGGCTACGAGCAGTACGTC. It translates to CASSLLGEGYEQYV.

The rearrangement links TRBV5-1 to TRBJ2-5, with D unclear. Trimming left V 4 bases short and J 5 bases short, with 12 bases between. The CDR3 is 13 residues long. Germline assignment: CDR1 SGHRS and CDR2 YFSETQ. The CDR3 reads CASSPDARETQYF. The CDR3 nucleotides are TGCGCCAGCAGCCCGGACGCGAGGGAGACCCAGTACTTC.

CDR3 in DNA: TGTGCCAGCAGCTCTCCCGGGACTAGCGGGGGGGCAGTCTCCGGGGAGCTGTTTTTT. This sequence encodes CASSSPGTSGGAVSGELFF. The gene calls are TRBV11-2 and TRBJ2-2, with 16 bases that match TRBD2. The V segment lost 4 bases and the J segment 6 bases; nucleotides outside the gene matches: 11. The germline CDR1 and CDR2 sequences are SGHAT and FQNNGV. The CDR3 loop spans 19 amino acids.

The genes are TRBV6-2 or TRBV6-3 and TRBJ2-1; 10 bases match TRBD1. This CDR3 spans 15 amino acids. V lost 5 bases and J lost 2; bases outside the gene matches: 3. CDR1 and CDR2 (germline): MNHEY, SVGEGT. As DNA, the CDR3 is TGTGCCAGCAGTGACAGGGGGCTCACCTACAATGAGCAGTTCTTC. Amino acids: CASSDRGLTYNEQFF.

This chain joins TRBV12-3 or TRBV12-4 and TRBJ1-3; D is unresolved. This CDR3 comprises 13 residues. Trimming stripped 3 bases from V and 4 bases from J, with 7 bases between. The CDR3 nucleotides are TGTGCCAGCAGTTTGAACAGCGGAAACACCATATATTTT. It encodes CASSLNSGNTIYF.

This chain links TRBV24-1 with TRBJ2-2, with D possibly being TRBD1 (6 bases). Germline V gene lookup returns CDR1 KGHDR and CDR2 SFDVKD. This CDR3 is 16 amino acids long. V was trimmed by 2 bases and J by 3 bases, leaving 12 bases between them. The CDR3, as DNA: TGTGCCACCAGTGATTCTTCAGGGGTCTACACCGGGGAGCTGTTTTTT. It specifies CATSDSSGVYTGELFF.

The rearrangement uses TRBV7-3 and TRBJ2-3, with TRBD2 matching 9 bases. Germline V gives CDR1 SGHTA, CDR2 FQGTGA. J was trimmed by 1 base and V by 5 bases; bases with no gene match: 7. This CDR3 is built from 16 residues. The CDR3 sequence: CASSPGLAGRTDTQYF. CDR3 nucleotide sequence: TGTGCCAGCAGCCCCGGGCTAGCGGGGCGCACAGATACGCAGTATTTT.

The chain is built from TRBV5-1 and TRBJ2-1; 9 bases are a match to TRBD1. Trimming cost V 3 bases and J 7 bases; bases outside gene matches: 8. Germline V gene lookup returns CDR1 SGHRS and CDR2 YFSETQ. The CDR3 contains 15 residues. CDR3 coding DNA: TGCGCCAGCAGCTCCGCCGGGACAGGGCGAAATGAGCAGTTCTTC. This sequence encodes CASSSAGTGRNEQFF.

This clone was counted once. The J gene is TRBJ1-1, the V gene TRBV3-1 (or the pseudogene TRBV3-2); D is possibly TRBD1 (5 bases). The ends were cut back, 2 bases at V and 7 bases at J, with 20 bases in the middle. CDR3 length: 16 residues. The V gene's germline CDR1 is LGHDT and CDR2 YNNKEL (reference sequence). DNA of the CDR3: TGTGCCAGCAGCCAAAGGGGAGTGGGTGGGGCTAATGAAGCTTTCTTT. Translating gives CASSQRGVGGANEAFF.

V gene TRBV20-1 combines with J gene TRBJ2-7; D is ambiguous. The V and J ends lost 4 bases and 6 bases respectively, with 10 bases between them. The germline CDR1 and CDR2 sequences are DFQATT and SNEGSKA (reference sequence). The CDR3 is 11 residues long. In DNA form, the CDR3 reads TGCAGTGCTAACAACCCAGGCGAGCAGTACGTC. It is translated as CSANNPGEQYV.

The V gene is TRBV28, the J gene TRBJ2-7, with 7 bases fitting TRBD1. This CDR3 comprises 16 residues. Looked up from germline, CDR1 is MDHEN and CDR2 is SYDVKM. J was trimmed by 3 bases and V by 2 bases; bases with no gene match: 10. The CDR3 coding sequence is TGTGCCAGCAGTTTAGGGTATGAGGGGGCGATCTACGAGCAGTACTTC. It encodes CASSLGYEGAIYEQYF. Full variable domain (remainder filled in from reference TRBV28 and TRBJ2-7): DVKVTQSSRYLVKRTGEKVFLECVQDMDHENMFWYRQDPGLGLRLIYFSYDVKMKEKGDIPEGYSVSREKKERFSLILESASTNQTSMYLCASSLGYEGAIYEQYFGPGTRLTVT.

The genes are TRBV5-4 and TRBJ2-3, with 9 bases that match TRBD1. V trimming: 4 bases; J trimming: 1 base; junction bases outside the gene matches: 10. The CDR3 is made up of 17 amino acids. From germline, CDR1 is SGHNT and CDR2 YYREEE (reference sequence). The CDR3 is CASSPYRDRVGTDTQYF. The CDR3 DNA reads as TGTGCCAGCAGCCCCTACCGGGACAGGGTTGGCACAGATACGCAGTATTTT.

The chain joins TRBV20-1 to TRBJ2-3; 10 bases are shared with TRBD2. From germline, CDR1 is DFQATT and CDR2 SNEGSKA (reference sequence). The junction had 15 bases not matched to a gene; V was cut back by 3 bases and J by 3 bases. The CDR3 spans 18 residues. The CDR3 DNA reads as TGCAGTGCTAGTGCCCCTCGTGGGAAGCGGGAGGGGACAGATACGCAGTATTTT. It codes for CSASAPRGKREGTDTQYF.

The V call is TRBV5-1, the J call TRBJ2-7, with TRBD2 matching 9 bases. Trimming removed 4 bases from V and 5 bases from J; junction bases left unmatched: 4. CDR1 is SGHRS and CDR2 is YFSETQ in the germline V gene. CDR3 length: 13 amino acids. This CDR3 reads CASSASGADEQYF. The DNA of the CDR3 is TGCGCCAGCAGCGCTAGCGGGGCCGACGAGCAGTACTTC.

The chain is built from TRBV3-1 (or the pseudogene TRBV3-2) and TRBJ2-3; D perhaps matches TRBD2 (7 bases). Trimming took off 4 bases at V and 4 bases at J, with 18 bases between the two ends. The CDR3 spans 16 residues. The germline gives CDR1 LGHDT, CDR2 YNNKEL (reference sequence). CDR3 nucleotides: TGTGCCAGCAGCCTACAAGGGGGGGCTAATCCAGATACGCAGTATTTT. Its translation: CASSLQGGANPDTQYF.

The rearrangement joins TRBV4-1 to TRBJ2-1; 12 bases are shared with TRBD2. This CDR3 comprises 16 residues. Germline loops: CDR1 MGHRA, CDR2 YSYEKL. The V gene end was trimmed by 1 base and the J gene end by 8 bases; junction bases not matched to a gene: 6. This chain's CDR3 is CASSQGTTSGSYEQFF. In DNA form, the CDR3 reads TGCGCCAGCAGCCAAGGGACGACTAGCGGGAGTTATGAGCAGTTCTTC.

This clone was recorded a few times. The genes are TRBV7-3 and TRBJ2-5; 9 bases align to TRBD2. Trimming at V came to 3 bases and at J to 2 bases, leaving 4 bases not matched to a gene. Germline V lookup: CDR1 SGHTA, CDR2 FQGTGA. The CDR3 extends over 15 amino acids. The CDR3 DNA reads TGTGCCAGCAGCTTGAGCGGGGGGCCTCAAGAGACCCAGTACTTC. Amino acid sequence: CASSLSGGPQETQYF.

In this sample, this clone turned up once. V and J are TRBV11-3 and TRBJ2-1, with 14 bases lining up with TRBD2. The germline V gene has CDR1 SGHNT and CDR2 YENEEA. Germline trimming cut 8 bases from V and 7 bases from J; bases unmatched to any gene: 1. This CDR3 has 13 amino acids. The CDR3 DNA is TGTGCCAGCCGGACTAGCGGGGGGAATGAGCAGTTCTTC. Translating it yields CASRTSGGNEQFF. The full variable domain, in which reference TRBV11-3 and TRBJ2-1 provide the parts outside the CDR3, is EAGVVQSPRYKIIEKKQPVAFWCNPISGHNTLYWYLQNLGQGPELLIRYENEEAVDDSQLPKDRFSAERLKGVDSTLKIQPAELGDSAVYLCASRTSGGNEQFFGPGTRLTVL.